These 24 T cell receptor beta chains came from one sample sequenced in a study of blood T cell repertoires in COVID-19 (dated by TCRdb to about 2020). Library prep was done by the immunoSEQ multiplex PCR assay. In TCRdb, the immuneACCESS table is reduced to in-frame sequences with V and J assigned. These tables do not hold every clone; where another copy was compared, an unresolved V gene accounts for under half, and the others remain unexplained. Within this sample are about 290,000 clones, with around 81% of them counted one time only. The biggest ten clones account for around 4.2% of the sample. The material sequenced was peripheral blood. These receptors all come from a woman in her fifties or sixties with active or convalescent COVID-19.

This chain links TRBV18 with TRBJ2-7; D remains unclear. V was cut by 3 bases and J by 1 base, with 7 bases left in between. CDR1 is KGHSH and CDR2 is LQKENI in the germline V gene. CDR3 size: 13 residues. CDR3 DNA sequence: TGTGCCAGCTCACCGGGCCCTTCCTACGAGCAGTACTTC. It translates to CASSPGPSYEQYF.

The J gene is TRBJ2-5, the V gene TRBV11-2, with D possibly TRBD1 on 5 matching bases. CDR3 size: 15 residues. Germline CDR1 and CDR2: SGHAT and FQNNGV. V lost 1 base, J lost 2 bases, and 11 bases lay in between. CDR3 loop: CASSLVATVQETQYF. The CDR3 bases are TGTGCCAGCAGCTTAGTCGCGACAGTTCAAGAGACCCAGTACTTC.

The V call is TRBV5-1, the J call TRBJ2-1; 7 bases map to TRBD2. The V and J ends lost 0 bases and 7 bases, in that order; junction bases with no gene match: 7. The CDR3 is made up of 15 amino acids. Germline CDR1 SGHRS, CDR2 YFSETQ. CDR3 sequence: CASSLELASGNEQFF. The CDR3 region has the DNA TGCGCCAGCAGCTTGGAACTAGCGAGCGGTAATGAGCAGTTCTTC.

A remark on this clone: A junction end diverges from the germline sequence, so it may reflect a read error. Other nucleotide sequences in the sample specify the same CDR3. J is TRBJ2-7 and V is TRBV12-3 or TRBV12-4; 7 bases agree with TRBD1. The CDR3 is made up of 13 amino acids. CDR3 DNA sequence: TGTGCCAGTAGTTCTAACAGGGGCGGCGAGCAGTACTTC. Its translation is CASSSNRGGEQYF.

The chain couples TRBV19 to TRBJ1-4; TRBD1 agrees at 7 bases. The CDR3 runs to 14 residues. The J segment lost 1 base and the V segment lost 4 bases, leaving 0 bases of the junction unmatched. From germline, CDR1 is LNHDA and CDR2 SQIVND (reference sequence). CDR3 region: CASSRQGTNEKLFF. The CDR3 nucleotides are TGTGCCAGTAGTAGACAGGGAACTAATGAAAAACTGTTTTTT.

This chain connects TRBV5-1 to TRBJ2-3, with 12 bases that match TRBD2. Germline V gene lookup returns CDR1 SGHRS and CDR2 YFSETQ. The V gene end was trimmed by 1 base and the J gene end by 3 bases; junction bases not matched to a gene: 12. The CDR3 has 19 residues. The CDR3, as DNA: TGCGCCAGCAGCTTGTCTGGGGTTTCACTAGCGGGAGGAACAGATACGCAGTATTTT. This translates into CASSLSGVSLAGGTDTQYF.

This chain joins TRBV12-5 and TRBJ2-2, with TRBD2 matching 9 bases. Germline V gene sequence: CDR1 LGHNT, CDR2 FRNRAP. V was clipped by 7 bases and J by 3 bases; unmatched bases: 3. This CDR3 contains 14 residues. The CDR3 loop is CASVSGSDTGELFF. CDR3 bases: TGTGCTAGTGTTAGCGGGAGTGACACCGGGGAGCTGTTTTTT.

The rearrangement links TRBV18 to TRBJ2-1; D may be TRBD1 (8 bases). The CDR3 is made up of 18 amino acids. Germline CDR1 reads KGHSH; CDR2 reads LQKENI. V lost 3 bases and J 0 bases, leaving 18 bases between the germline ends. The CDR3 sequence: CASSPRTGRGVSYNEQFF. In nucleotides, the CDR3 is TGTGCCAGCTCACCGCGGACAGGGAGGGGTGTCTCCTACAATGAGCAGTTCTTC.

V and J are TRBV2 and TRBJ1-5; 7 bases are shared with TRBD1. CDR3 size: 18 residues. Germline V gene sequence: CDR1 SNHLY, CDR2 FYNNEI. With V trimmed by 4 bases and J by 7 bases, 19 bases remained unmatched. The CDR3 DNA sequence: TGTGCCAGCAGTGGTTGGGGGCGGGCAGGGGGTGTTATCCAGCCCCAGCATTTT. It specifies CASSGWGRAGGVIQPQHF. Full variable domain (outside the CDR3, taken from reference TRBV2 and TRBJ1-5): EPEVTQTPSHQVTQMGQEVILRCVPISNHLYFYWYRQILGQKVEFLVSFYNNEISEKSEIFDDQFSVERPDGSNFTLKIRSTKLEDSAMYFCASSGWGRAGGVIQPQHFGDGTRLSIL.

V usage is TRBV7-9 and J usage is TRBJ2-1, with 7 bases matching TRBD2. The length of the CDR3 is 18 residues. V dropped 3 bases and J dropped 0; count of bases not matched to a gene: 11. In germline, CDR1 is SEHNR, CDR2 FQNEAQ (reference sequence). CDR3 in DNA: TGTGCCAGCAGCTTTCTCGAACTAGCGTACAGCTCCTACAATGAGCAGTTCTTC. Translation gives CASSFLELAYSSYNEQFF.

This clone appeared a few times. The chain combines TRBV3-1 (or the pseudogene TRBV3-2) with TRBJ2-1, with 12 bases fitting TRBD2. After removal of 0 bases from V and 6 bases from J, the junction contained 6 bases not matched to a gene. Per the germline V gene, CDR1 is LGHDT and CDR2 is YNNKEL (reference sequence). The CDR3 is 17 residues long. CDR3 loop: CASSQEVLAGGGNEQFF. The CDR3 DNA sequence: TGTGCCAGCAGCCAAGAGGTACTAGCGGGAGGTGGCAATGAGCAGTTCTTC.

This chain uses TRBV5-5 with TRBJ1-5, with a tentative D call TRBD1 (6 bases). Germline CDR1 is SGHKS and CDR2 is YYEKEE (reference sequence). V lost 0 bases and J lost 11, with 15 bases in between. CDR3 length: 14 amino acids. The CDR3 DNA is TGTGCCAGCAGCTTGGGGACAGACCTTTTGGCCCAGCATTTT. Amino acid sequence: CASSLGTDLLAQHF. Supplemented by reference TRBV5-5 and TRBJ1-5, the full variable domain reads DAGVTQSPTHLIKTRGQQVTLRCSPISGHKSVSWYQQVLGQGPQFIFQYYEKEERGRGNFPDRFSARQFPNYSSELNVNALLLGDSALYLCASSLGTDLLAQHFGDGTRLSIL.

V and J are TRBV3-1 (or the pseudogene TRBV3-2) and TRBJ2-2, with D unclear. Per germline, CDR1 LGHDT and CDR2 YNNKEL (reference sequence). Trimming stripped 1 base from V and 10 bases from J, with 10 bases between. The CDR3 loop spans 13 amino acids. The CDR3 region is CASSQAVRSELFF. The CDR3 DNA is TGTGCCAGCAGCCAAGCTGTGCGATCGGAGCTGTTTTTT.

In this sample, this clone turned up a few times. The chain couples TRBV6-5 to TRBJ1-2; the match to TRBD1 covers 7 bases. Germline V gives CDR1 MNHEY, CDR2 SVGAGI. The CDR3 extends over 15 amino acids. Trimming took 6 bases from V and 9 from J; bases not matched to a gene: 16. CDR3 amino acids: CASSYRQGGAWSYTF. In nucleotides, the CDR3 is TGTGCCAGCAGCTACCGACAGGGAGGAGCTTGGAGCTACACCTTC.

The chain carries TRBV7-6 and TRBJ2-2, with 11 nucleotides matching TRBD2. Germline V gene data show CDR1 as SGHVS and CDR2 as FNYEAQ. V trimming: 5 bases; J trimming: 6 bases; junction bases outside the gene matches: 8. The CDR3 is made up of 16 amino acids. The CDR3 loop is CASSLDTSGSAGELFF. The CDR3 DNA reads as TGTGCCAGCAGCCTAGATACTAGCGGGAGCGCCGGGGAGCTGTTTTTT.

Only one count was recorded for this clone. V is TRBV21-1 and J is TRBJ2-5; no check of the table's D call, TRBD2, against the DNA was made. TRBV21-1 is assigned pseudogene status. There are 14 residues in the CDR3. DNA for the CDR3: TGTGCCAGCAGCCTAAGAGGGGAGGGGGAGACCCAGTACTTC. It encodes CASSLRGEGETQYF.

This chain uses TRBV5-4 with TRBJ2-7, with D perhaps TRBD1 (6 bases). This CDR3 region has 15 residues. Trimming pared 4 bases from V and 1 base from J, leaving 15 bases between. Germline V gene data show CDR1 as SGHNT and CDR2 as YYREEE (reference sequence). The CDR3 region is CASSLGQTKSYEQYF. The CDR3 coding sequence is TGTGCCAGCAGCCTCGGACAGACCAAATCCTACGAGCAGTACTTC.

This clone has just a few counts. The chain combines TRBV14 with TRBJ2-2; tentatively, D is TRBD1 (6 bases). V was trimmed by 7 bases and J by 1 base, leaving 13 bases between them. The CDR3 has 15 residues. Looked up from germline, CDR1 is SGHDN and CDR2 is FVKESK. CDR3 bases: TGTGCCAGCACCGCCGGGACAAAGAACACCGGGGAGCTGTTTTTT. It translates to CASTAGTKNTGELFF.

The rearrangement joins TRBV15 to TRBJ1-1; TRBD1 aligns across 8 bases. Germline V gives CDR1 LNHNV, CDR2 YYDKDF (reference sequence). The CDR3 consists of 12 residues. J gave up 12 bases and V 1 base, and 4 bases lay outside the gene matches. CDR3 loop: CATSRADRAPFF. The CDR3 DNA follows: TGTGCCACCAGCAGAGCGGACAGGGCACCTTTCTTT. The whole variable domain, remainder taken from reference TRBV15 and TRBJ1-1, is DAMVIQNPRYQVTQFGKPVTLSCSQTLNHNVMYWYQQKSSQAPKLLFHYYDKDFNNEADTPDNFQSRRPNTSFCFLDIRSPGLGDTAMYLCATSRADRAPFFGQGTRLTVV.

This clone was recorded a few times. CDR3 sequence: CASRDPDRPRGSPLHF. CDR3 coding DNA: TGTGCCAGCAGGGACCCGGACAGGCCGAGAGGGTCACCCCTCCACTTT. The genes are TRBV2 and TRBJ1-6, with 7 bases matching TRBD1. Germline CDR1 is SNHLY and CDR2 is FYNNEI. The CDR3 contains 16 residues. J was trimmed by 10 bases and V by 6 bases; bases with no gene match: 15.

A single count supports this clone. CDR3 residues: CASSLYRGRNEKLFF. Written as DNA, the CDR3 is TGTGCCAGCAGTCTTTACAGGGGCCGAAATGAAAAACTGTTTTTT. The chain recombines TRBV28 with TRBJ1-4, with 7 bases aligning to TRBD1. This CDR3 comprises 15 residues. CDR1 and CDR2 from the germline V gene are MDHEN and SYDVKM. V gave up 5 bases and J gave up 5 bases; unmatched junction bases: 8.

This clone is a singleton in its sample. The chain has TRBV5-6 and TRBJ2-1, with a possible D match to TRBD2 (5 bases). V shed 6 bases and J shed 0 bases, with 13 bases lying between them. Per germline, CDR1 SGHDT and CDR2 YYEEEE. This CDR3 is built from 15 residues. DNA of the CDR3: TGTGCCAGCACCCAGGACTGGAGCTCCTACAATGAGCAGTTCTTC. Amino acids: CASTQDWSSYNEQFF.

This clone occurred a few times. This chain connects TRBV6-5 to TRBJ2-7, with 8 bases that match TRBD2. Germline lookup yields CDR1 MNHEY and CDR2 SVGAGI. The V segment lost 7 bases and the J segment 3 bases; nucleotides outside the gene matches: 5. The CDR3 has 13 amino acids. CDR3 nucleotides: TGTGCCAGCACTCCGGGACTAGTCTACGAGCAGTACTTC. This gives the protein CASTPGLVYEQYF.

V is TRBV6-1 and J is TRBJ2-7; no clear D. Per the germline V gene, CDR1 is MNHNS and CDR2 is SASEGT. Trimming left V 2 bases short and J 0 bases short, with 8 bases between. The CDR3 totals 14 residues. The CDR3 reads CASSEWLDSYEQYF. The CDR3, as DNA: TGTGCCAGCAGTGAATGGCTAGACTCCTACGAGCAGTACTTC.